A single sample is the source of the 16 T cell receptor beta chains below, sequenced in a study of blood T cell repertoires in COVID-19. Sequenced by immunoSEQ multiplex PCR; TCRdb stores in-frame clones only, minus some. The sample lists about 270,000 clones, about 90% occurring once. The material sequenced was PBMCs or T cells enriched from blood (not recorded which). The source is a woman between 25 and 40 years old with acute COVID-19.

The rearrangement uses TRBV11-3 and TRBJ2-7; 7 bases map to TRBD1. CDR3 size: 15 residues. V lost 1 base, J lost 2 bases, and 5 bases stayed unmatched. From germline, CDR1 is SGHNT and CDR2 YENEEA. The CDR3 sequence: CASSLGQGFPYEQYF. The CDR3 DNA reads TGTGCCAGCAGCTTAGGACAGGGATTCCCCTACGAGCAGTACTTC. The whole variable domain, filled in from reference TRBV11-3 and TRBJ2-7, reads EAGVVQSPRYKIIEKKQPVAFWCNPISGHNTLYWYLQNLGQGPELLIRYENEEAVDDSQLPKDRFSAERLKGVDSTLKIQPAELGDSAVYLCASSLGQGFPYEQYFGPGTRLTVT.

The chain employs TRBV7-9 and TRBJ2-5; no clear D gene. CDR3 length equals 13 residues. Germline V CDR1 and CDR2: SEHNR, FQNEAQ (reference sequence). V was cut by 5 bases and J by 2 bases, with 9 bases left in between. The CDR3 DNA sequence: TGTGCCAGCAGCGGCCCGCTTCAAGAGACCCAGTACTTC. Amino acid sequence: CASSGPLQETQYF.

The gene calls are TRBV5-4 and TRBJ2-1; 14 positions match TRBD2. The CDR3 consists of 18 residues. Germline V lookup: CDR1 SGHNT, CDR2 YYREEE (reference sequence). V lost 4 bases and J lost 1; bases outside the gene matches: 7. CDR3 protein: CASSPGLAGVGSYNEQFF. In nucleotides, the CDR3 is TGTGCCAGCAGCCCGGGACTAGCGGGAGTAGGATCCTACAATGAGCAGTTCTTC.

V gene TRBV11-2 combines with J gene TRBJ1-3; 8 bases align to TRBD1. The germline gives CDR1 SGHAT, CDR2 FQNNGV. This CDR3 region has 12 residues. The V and J ends lost 1 base and 10 bases, in that order; junction bases with no gene match: 0. CDR3: CASSLGDRTIYF. In nucleotides, the CDR3 is TGTGCCAGCAGCTTAGGGGACAGGACCATATATTTT.

The rearrangement uses TRBV4-1 and TRBJ2-5; 13 positions agree with TRBD2. Germline lookup yields CDR1 MGHRA and CDR2 YSYEKL. The CDR3 has 17 amino acids. J gave up 5 bases and V 2 bases, and 8 bases lay outside the gene matches. This CDR3 reads CASSQMGGTSGIETQYF. CDR3 DNA: TGCGCCAGCAGCCAAATGGGAGGGACTAGCGGGATTGAGACCCAGTACTTC.

This chain uses TRBV5-5 with TRBJ1-2; D remains unclear. CDR3 length: 13 amino acids. In germline, CDR1 is SGHKS, CDR2 YYEKEE (reference sequence). V lost 0 bases and J lost 5, with 8 bases in between. CDR3 coding DNA: TGTGCCAGCAGCTTGGGTATCCTGTATGGCTACACCTTC. As protein: CASSLGILYGYTF.

The chain's CDR3 is CASSVGTTNTGELFF. DNA of the CDR3: TGTGCCAGCAGCGTCGGGACAACGAACACCGGGGAGCTGTTTTTT. The rearrangement joins TRBV9 to TRBJ2-2, with D possibly matching TRBD1 (6 bases). Between the trimmed V and J ends, which lost 2 bases and 0 bases, there was a span of 8 bases. This CDR3 is 15 amino acids long. CDR1 is SGDLS, CDR2 YYNGEE, per germline.

The CDR3 DNA follows: TGTGCCAGCAGCTCCGCCGGGTCTCTCGGATACGAGCAGTACTTC. Translating gives CASSSAGSLGYEQYF. This chain uses TRBV7-6 with TRBJ2-7; D gene uncertain. Germline lookup yields CDR1 SGHVS and CDR2 FNYEAQ. The V gene lost 4 bases and the J gene lost 4 bases, with 17 bases spanning the gap. There are 15 residues in the CDR3.

A word on this clone: A junction boundary mismatches the germline segment, possibly from a read error. CDR3 sequence: CASSLEPVF. The CDR3, as DNA: TGCGCCAGCAGCTTGGAGCCGGTTTTT. This chain connects TRBV5-1 to TRBJ1-3; D gene uncertain. CDR3 size: 9 residues. The germline V gene has CDR1 SGHRS and CDR2 YFSETQ. The full variable domain, with the rest looked up from reference TRBV5-1 and TRBJ1-3, is KAGVTQTPRYLIKTRGQQVTLSCSPISGHRSVSWYQQTPGQGLQFLFEYFSETQRNKGNFPGRFSGRQFSNSRSEMNVSTLELGDSALYLCASSLEPVFGEGSWLTVV.

This clone was seen a single time. The rearrangement links TRBV5-1 to TRBJ2-4; D is perhaps TRBD2 (7 bases). V was cut by 0 bases and J by 3 bases, with 10 bases left in between. The CDR3 covers 15 residues. CDR1 is SGHRS, CDR2 YFSETQ, per germline. CDR3 region: CASSLAGGGKNIQYF. DNA of the CDR3: TGCGCCAGCAGCTTGGCGGGGGGCGGCAAAAACATTCAGTACTTC.

V usage is TRBV5-5 and J usage is TRBJ2-2; 10 bases align to TRBD1. Germline CDR1 SGHKS, CDR2 YYEKEE (reference sequence). V was pared by 3 bases and J by 5 bases, with 4 bases of the junction left unmatched. The CDR3 spans 15 residues. The DNA of the CDR3 is TGTGCCAGCAGCTACCCGGGACAGGGGACCGGGGAGCTGTTTTTT. Translation: CASSYPGQGTGELFF.

The rearrangement joins TRBV29-1 to TRBJ2-4; 9 positions match TRBD1. The germline gives CDR1 SQVTM, CDR2 ANQGSEA. Trimming removed 2 bases from V and 9 bases from J; junction bases left unmatched: 11. The CDR3 runs to 15 residues. CDR3 nucleotides: TGCAGCGTTGAAAGATGGACAGGGGAAGGGGGCATTCAGTACTTC. Residues: CSVERWTGEGGIQYF. The whole variable domain, remainder taken from reference TRBV29-1 and TRBJ2-4, is SAVISQKPSRDICQRGTSLTIQCQVDSQVTMMFWYRQQPGQSLTLIATANQGSEATYESGFVIDKFPISRPNLTFSTLTVSNMSPEDSSIYLCSVERWTGEGGIQYFGAGTRLSVL.

The chain uses TRBV19 and TRBJ2-7; a weak D match, TRBD2 (6 bases). Germline CDR1 is LNHDA and CDR2 is SQIVND (reference sequence). The CDR3 is 14 residues long. Trimming removed 5 bases at V and 2 bases at J, with 13 bases between. The CDR3 DNA reads TGTGCCAGTAGTGCCGGGACTGGGACCTACGAGCAGTACTTC. This gives the protein CASSAGTGTYEQYF.

This clone came up a few times. The CDR3: CASSLSSGSYNEQFF. The CDR3 coding sequence is TGTGCCAGCTCACTCTCTAGCGGGAGTTACAATGAGCAGTTCTTC. The chain employs TRBV18 and TRBJ2-1, with 10 bases identical to TRBD2. V shed 4 bases and J 4 bases; nucleotides not matched to a gene: 4. CDR3 length: 15 amino acids. Germline V gives CDR1 KGHSH, CDR2 LQKENI.

The chain is built from TRBV3-1 (or the pseudogene TRBV3-2) and TRBJ2-3, with D tentatively TRBD2 (6 bases). CDR3 size: 18 residues. In germline, CDR1 is LGHDT, CDR2 YNNKEL (reference sequence). Trimming shortened V by 2 bases and J by 5 bases, and 23 bases separated the two germline ends. CDR3 DNA sequence: TGTGCCAGCAGCCAAACCCGGGCGGGGCAGTTTGGAAAAGATACGCAGTATTTT. It yields the protein CASSQTRAGQFGKDTQYF.

The chain uses TRBV24-1 and TRBJ2-2, with D perhaps TRBD1 (6 bases). CDR3 length equals 15 residues. Trimming cost V 3 bases and J 3 bases, with 10 bases left between them. Germline-derived CDR1 and CDR2 are KGHDR and SFDVKD. For the CDR3, the DNA is TGTGCCACCAGTGATCCCCGACAGGACACCGGGGAGCTGTTTTTT. Translating it yields CATSDPRQDTGELFF.